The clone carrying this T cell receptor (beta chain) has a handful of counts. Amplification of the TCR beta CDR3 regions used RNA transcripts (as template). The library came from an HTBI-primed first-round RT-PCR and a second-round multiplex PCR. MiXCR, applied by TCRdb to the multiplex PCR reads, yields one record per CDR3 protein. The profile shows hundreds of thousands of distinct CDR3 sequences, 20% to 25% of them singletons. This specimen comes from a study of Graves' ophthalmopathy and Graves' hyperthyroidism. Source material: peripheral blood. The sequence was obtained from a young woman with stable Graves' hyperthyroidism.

The CDR3: CASTPTGWNYEQYF. The DNA for the CDR3 is TGTGCCAGCACCCCGACAGGGTGGAACTACGAGCAGTACTTC. J is TRBJ2-7 and V is TRBV12-3 or TRBV12-4, with TRBD1 matching over 7 bases. There are 14 residues in the CDR3. V gave up 7 bases and J gave up 3 bases; unmatched junction bases: 9.